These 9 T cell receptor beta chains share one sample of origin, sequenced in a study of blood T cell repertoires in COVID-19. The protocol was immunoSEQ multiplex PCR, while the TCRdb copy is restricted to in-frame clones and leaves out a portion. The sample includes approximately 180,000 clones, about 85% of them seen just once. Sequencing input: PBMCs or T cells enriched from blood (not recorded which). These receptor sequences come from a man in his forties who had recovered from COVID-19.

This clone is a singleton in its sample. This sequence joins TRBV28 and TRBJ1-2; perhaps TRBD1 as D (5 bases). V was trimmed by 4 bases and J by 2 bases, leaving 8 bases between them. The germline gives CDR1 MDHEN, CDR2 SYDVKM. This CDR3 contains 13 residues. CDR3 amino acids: CASSSGGNYGYTF. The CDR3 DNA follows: TGTGCCAGCAGTTCGGGGGGGAACTATGGCTACACCTTC.

This CDR3 reads CASSSDRVDTQYF. CDR3 nucleotides: TGTGCCAGCAGCTCAGACAGGGTGGATACGCAGTATTTT. The chain couples TRBV7-8 to TRBJ2-3; the match to TRBD1 covers 7 bases. The CDR3 is made up of 13 amino acids. Per germline, CDR1 SGHVS and CDR2 FQNEAQ. V was clipped by 4 bases and J by 6 bases; unmatched bases: 4.

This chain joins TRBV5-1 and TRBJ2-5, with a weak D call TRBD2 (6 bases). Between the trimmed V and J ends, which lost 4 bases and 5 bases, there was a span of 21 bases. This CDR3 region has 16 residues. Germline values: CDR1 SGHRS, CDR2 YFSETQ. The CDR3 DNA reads TGCGCCAGCAGCCCAGGAGGAGGAGGGACTGCGGAGACCCAGTACTTC. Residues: CASSPGGGGTAETQYF.

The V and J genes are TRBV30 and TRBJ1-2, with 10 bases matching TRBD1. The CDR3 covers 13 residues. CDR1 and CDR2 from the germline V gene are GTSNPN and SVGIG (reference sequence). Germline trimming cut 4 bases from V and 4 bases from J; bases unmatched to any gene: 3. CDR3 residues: CAWTGQGVYGYTF. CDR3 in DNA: TGTGCCTGGACCGGACAGGGGGTCTATGGCTACACCTTC. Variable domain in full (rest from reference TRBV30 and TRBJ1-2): SQTIHQWPATLVQPVGSPLSLECTVEGTSNPNLYWYRQAAGRGLQLLFYSVGIGQISSEVPQNLSASRPQDRQFILSSKKLLLSDSGFYLCAWTGQGVYGYTFGSGTRLTVV.

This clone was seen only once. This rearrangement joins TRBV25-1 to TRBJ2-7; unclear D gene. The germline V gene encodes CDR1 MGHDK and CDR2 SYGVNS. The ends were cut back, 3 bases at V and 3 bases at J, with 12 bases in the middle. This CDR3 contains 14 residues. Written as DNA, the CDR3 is TGTGCCAGCAGTGAGCCGGGTTCTTACTACGAGCAGTACTTC. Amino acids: CASSEPGSYYEQYF.

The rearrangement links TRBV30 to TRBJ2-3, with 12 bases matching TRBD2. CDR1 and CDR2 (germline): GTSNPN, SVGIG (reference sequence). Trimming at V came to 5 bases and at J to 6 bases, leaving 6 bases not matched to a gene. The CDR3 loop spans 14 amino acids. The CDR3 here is CAWGMGTSGDTQYF. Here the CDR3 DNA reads TGTGCCTGGGGGATGGGGACTAGCGGGGATACGCAGTATTTT.

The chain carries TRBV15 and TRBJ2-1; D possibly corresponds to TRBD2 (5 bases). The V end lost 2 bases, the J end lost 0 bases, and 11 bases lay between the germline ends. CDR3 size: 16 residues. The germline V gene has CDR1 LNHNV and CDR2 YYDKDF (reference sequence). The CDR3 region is CATSRTDSSSYNEQFF. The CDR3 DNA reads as TGTGCCACCAGCAGAACGGACTCCAGCTCCTACAATGAGCAGTTCTTC.

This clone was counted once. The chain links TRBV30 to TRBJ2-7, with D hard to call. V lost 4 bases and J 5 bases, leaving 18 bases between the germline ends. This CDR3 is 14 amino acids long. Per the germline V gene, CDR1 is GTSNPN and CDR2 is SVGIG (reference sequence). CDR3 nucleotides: TGTGCCTGGACCCTAGGCGGCAGTCCGCACGAGCAGTACTTC. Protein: CAWTLGGSPHEQYF.

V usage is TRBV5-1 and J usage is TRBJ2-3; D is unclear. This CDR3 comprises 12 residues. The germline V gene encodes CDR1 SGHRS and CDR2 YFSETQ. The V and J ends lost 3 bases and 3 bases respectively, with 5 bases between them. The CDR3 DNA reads TGCGCCAGCAGCTCCGGGACAGATACGCAGTATTTT. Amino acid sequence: CASSSGTDTQYF.